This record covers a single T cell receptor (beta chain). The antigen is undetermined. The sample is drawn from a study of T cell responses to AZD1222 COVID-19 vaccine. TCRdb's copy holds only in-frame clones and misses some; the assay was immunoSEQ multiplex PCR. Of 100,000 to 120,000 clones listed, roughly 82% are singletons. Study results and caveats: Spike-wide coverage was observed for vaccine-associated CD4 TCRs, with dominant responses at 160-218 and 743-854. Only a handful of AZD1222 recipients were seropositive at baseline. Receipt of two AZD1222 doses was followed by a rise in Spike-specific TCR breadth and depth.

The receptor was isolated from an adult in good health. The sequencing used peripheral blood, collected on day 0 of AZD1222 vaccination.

In DNA, the CDR3 is TGTGCCAGCTCACCAGTCCAGGGGGAGGGCGGCTACACCTTC. Translating it yields CASSPVQGEGGYTF. The rearrangement uses TRBV18 and TRBJ1-2; TRBD1 matches 7 bases. The germline gives CDR1 KGHSH, CDR2 LQKENI. The CDR3 runs to 14 residues. V lost 2 bases, J lost 8 bases, and 8 bases stayed unmatched.